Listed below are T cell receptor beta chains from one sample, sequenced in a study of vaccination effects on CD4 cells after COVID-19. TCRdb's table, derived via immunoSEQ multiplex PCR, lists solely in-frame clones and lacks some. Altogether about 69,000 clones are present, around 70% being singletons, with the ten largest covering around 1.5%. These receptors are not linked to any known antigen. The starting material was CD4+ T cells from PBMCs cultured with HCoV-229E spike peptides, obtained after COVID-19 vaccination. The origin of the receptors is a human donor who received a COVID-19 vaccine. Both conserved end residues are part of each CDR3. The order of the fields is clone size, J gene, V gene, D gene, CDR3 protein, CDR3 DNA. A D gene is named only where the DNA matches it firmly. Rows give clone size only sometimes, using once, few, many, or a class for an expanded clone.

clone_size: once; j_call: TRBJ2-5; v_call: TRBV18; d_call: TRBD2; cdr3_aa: CASSPTPSGKETQYF; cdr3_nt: TGTGCCAGCTCACCTACGCCTAGCGGGAAAGAGACCCAGTACTTC
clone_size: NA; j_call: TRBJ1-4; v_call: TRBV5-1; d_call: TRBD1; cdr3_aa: CASSRDSGNEKLFF; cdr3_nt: TGCGCCAGCAGCCGGGACAGTGGTAATGAAAAACTGTTTTTT
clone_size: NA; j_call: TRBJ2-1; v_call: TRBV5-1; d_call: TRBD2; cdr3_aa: CASSIETGLGDEQFF; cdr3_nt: TGCGCCAGCAGCATCGAGACGGGACTAGGCGATGAGCAGTTCTTC
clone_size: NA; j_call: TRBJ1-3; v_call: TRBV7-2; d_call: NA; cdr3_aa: CASSQGYSSSGNTIYF; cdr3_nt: TGTGCCAGCAGCCAAGGTTACAGCAGCTCTGGAAACACCATATATTTT
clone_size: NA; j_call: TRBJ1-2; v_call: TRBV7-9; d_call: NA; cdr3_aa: CASSLKCRGINGYTF; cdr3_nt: TGTGCCAGCAGCTTAAAGTGCCGGGGCATAAATGGCTACACCTTC
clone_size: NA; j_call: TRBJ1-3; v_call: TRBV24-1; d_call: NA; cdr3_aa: CATSDSGSSGNTIYF; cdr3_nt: TGTGCCACCAGTGACTCCGGGAGCTCTGGAAACACCATATATTTT
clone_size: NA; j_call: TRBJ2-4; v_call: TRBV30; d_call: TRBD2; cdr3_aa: CAWSPGGQAKNIQYF; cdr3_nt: TGTGCCTGGAGTCCGGGGGGGCAGGCCAAAAACATTCAGTACTTC
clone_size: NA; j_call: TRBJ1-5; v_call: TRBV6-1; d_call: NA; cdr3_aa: CASSEMGVGGQPQHF; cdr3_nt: TGTGCCAGCAGTGAAATGGGAGTCGGAGGTCAGCCCCAGCATTTT
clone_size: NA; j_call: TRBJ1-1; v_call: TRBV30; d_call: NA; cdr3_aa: CAWRRGPTEAFF; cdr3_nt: TGTGCCTGGAGACGGGGTCCCACTGAAGCTTTCTTT
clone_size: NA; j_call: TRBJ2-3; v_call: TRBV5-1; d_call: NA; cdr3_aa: CASSYQGYTDTQYF; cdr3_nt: TGCGCCAGCAGCTACCAGGGTTACACAGATACGCAGTATTTT
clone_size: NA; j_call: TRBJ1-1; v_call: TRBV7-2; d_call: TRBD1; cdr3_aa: CASSLISGQGAISEAFF; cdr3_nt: TGTGCCAGCAGCTTAATCTCTGGGCAGGGGGCGATCTCTGAAGCTTTCTTT
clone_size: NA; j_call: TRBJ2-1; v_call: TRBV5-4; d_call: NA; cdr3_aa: CASSSRQHPPAYNEQFF; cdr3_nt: TGTGCCAGCAGCTCCAGACAACACCCGCCGGCTTACAATGAGCAGTTCTTC
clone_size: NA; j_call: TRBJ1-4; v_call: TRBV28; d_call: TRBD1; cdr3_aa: CASSQGQLNEKLFF; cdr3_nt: TGTGCCAGCAGTCAGGGACAGCTCAATGAAAAACTGTTTTTT
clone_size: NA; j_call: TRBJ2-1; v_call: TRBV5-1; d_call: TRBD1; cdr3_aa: CASSLEGQVGYNEQFF; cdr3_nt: TGCGCCAGCAGCTTGGAAGGACAGGTGGGATACAATGAGCAGTTCTTC
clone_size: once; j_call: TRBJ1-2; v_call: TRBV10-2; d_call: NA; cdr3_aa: CASSDPAGSSNYGYTF; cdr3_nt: TGCGCCAGCAGTGATCCCGCCGGATCCTCTAACTATGGCTACACCTTC
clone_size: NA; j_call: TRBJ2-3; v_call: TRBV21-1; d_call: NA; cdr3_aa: CASSTAGGTDTQYF; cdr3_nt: TGTGCCAGCAGCACAGCCGGGGGCACAGATACGCAGTATTTT
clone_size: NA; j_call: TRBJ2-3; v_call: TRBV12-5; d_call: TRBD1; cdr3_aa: CASGPSGQASDTQYF; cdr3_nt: TGTGCTAGTGGCCCCTCGGGACAGGCCTCGGATACGCAGTATTTT
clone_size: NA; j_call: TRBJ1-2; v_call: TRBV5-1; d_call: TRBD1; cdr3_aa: CASSLGQVEWGYTF; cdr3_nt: TGCGCCAGCAGCCTCGGACAGGTGGAATGGGGCTACACCTTC
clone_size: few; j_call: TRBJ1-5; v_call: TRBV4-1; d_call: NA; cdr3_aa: CASSQGKGERNQPQHF; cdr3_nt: TGCGCCAGCAGCCAAGGGAAGGGAGAGCGCAATCAGCCCCAGCATTTT
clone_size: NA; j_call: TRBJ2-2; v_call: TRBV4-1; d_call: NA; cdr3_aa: CASSPVDTGELFF; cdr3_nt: TGCGCCAGCAGCCCCGTTGACACCGGGGAGCTGTTTTTT
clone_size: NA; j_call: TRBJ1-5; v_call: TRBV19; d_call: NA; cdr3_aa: CASTRTLSNQPQHF; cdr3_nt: TGTGCCAGTACCAGGACATTAAGCAATCAGCCCCAGCATTTT